The TCR beta chain under discussion was sequenced for a study of blood T cell repertoires in COVID-19. About the study: Italy, Spain and the United States were the sources of the convalescent and acute COVID-19 samples. PBMCs, B-cell-depleted T cells, or T cells provided the cDNA or gDNA that made up the material.

V lost 5 bases to trimming and J lost 7 bases; unmatched junction nucleotides: 13. The CDR3 has 17 residues. The germline gives CDR1 SGHAT, CDR2 FQNNGV. In the original analysis: Reference gene primers were amplified, and this amplification served to estimate nucleated cell counts. Assay used: immunoSEQ multiplex PCR; TCRdb lists only in-frame clones, some missing. For V, J and clone size, that table is used; D and trimming come from the DNA. The data contain 90,000 to 110,000 clones, approximately 82% of them singletons. The TCR comes from a woman of 80 years or more with acute or convalescent COVID-19. The sample taken for sequencing was peripheral blood. The rearrangement joins TRBV11-2 to TRBJ2-2; 10 positions match TRBD1. The CDR3: CASSHSPRQGAFGELFF. The CDR3 DNA reads as TGTGCCAGCAGCCACTCTCCAAGACAGGGGGCTTTCGGGGAGCTGTTTTTT.